The clone carrying this T cell receptor (beta chain) was picked up a small number of times. Its antigen is unidentified. Produced via immunoSEQ multiplex PCR; TCRdb's table is partial and in-frame only. This sample has tens of thousands of clones; roughly 88% occur once, and the top ten carry roughly 0.98%. The data were taken from a study of OX40 agonist ivuxolimab in advanced cancers. On the study more broadly: Given to patients was ivuxolimab, an agonistic anti-OX40 (CD134) antibody. Partial responses were achieved by three patients, one with hepatocellular carcinoma and two with cutaneous melanoma. The study, taken as a whole, reports: Dosing at 0.1 to 3.0 mg/kg was accompanied by clonal expansion of CD4+ and CD8+ blood T cells by week 6.

Autoimmune disease history or systemic immunosuppression meant exclusion. The clonotype originates from an adult with an advanced solid tumor such as melanoma, head and neck, liver or kidney cancer. The sequenced sample was CD4+ or CD8+ T cells sorted from blood, obtained in a trial of the OX40 agonist ivuxolimab.

The CDR3 region is CASSLFKGLVNTEAFF. CDR3 sequence (DNA): TGTGCCAGCTCACTATTTAAGGGTCTTGTGAACACTGAAGCTTTCTTT. The chain is built from TRBV18 and TRBJ1-1; the D is unclear. V gave up 4 bases and J gave up 0 bases, with 15 bases separating them. The germline V gene encodes CDR1 KGHSH and CDR2 LQKENI. The CDR3 spans 16 residues.